The present TCR beta chain was sequenced within a study of technical replicates of blood from a few donors. With 5 bases removed from V and 0 bases from J, the gap between germline ends came to 13 bases. This CDR3 is 15 amino acids long. From germline, CDR1 is SGHAT and CDR2 FQNNGV. Clones were read by immunoSEQ multiplex PCR, and TCRdb kept only the in-frame ones, dropping some. The table records about 73,000 clones, approximately 93% of them present only once. V usage is TRBV11-2 and J usage is TRBJ2-5; tentatively, D is TRBD2 (6 bases). Specimen: T cells isolated from PBMCs. The receptor comes from a human donor in good health. CDR3 sequence reads: CASSPRGGNQETQYF. The CDR3 DNA sequence: TGTGCCAGCAGCCCGAGAGGAGGGAACCAAGAGACCCAGTACTTC.